The following is a T cell receptor beta chain sequence with its context. Recruitment covered about 25 US areas and drew participants whose ages spanned about 18 to 90 years. In the source study's methods: Quantification of nucleated cells was approximated via reference gene primer amplification. The table came from immunoSEQ multiplex PCR; TCRdb's copy has only in-frame clones and leaves some out. The DNA was the basis for D and trimming; V, J and clone size are from that table. The sample lists approximately 260,000 clones; around 85% were seen once. This sample was included in a study of blood T cell repertoires in COVID-19. V was cut by 6 bases and J by 5 bases, with 13 bases left in between. Germline CDR1 LNHDA, CDR2 SQIVND (reference sequence). The CDR3 covers 13 residues.

Sequencing was done on a sample of PBMCs or T cells enriched from blood (not recorded which). This clonotype originated in a woman aged 40 to 49 with acute COVID-19. This chain links TRBV19 with TRBJ1-1; D is possibly TRBD1 (5 bases). CDR3 region: CASRGPRGTEAFF. The CDR3 coding sequence is TGTGCCAGTAGGGGGCCTCGGGGGACTGAAGCTTTCTTT.